This T cell receptor beta chain is from a study of T cell responses to AZD1222 COVID-19 vaccine. This CDR3 comprises 14 residues. V lost 4 bases and J lost 4; bases outside the gene matches: 5. Germline CDR1 and CDR2: SGDLS and YYNGEE. Generated by immunoSEQ multiplex PCR, the TCRdb table keeps only in-frame clones and is missing some. The sample comprises about 85,000 clones, roughly nine tenths of which are singletons, and approximately 7% rests with the top ten. The chain employs TRBV9 and TRBJ2-3; 8 positions match TRBD2. Material: peripheral blood, obtained on day 0 of AZD1222 vaccination. This TCR was recovered from an adult in good health. DNA for the CDR3: TGTGCCAGCAGCTTTAGCGGGGCCCCAGATACGCAGTATTTT. This encodes CASSFSGAPDTQYF. The variable domain in full, with the rest retrieved from reference TRBV9 and TRBJ2-3, is DSGVTQTPKHLITATGQRVTLRCSPRSGDLSVYWYQQSLDQGLQFLIQYYNGEERAKGNILERFSAQQFPDLHSELNLSSLELGDSALYFCASSFSGAPDTQYFGPGTRLTVL.